The subject of this entry is one T cell receptor beta chain. Nested PCRs (around 15 and 9 cycles, two total) were applied to TCRalpha and TCRbeta cDNA. TCRdb reprocessed the 5' RACE reads and keeps a single row for each CDR3 protein, giving no DNA. The sample holds around 150,000 distinct CDR3 sequences. The authors drew 2.5 to 3 ml of blood from each donor. This sample stems from a study of monozygotic twins with inflammatory bowel disease. Germline V CDR1 and CDR2: MDHEN, SYDVKM. This CDR3 spans 15 amino acids. The TCR was taken from a human donor with ulcerative colitis or Crohn's disease, or a healthy co-twin of an affected twin (not recorded which). Source material: blood. The chain combines TRBV28 with TRBJ1-5; TCRdb selects TRBD1, and the lack of DNA leaves this call unchecked. CDR3 residues: CASSLFQGDNQPQHF.